Sequencing of this T cell receptor (beta chain) was carried out in a study of T-cell reconstitution after alpha-beta-depleted transplantation in children. This CDR3 comprises 15 residues. From germline, CDR1 is MGHRA and CDR2 YSYEKL. Between the trimmed V and J ends, which lost 3 bases and 5 bases, there was a span of 16 bases. The TCRbeta library incorporated unique molecular identifiers. TCRdb itself ran the PCR reads through MiXCR, one entry per CDR3 protein. The sample lists 200,000 to 250,000 distinct CDR3 sequences; under 30% were seen once. The sequences come from PBMCs, mostly from graft donor cells, collected 360 days after TCRalphabeta/CD19-depleted stem cell transplant. The receptor comes from a female patient aged 2-9 years who had a stem cell transplant for congenital amegakaryocytic thrombocytopenia, so the T cells may come from the graft donor. The chain has TRBV4-1 and TRBJ2-5, with a possible D match to TRBD2 (6 bases). CDR3 sequence: CASSQFVRGAETQYF. Here the CDR3 DNA reads TGCGCCAGCAGCCAGTTCGTGCGGGGCGCGGAGACCCAGTACTTC.